A selection of T cell receptor beta chains follows, all from one sample in a study of technical replicates of blood from a few donors. TCRdb's table, derived via immunoSEQ multiplex PCR, lists solely in-frame clones and lacks some. The sample shows 78,000 or so clones, approximately 90% of them seen only once. The sequenced material came from T cells isolated from PBMCs. These receptors were collected from a human donor in good health. CDR3s include the opening cysteine and the closing phenylalanine or tryptophan. A D gene is named only where the DNA matches it firmly. Size is stated for part of the rows, as once, few or many counts, or as a class when the clone is expanded.

TRBJ1-1,TRBD1,TRBV7-9,.,CASSLATGKGTEAFF,TGTGCCAGCAGCTTAGCGACAGGGAAGGGCACTGAAGCTTTCTTT
TRBJ2-7,.,TRBV30,.,CAWTDSYEQYF,TGTGCCTGGACAGACAGTTACGAGCAGTACTTC
TRBJ2-3,TRBD2,TRBV15,.,CATRTSGTDTQYF,TGTGCCACCAGGACTAGCGGAACAGATACGCAGTATTTT
TRBJ2-2,.,TRBV4-3,.,CASSQDSLRRYIDTGELFF,TGCGCCAGCAGCCAAGATTCACTGCGGAGATACATTGACACCGGGGAGCTGTTTTTT
TRBJ2-6,.,TRBV5-1,.,CASIGRRGPSGANVLTF,TGCGCCAGCATCGGCCGACGAGGGCCGTCTGGGGCCAACGTCCTGACTTTC
TRBJ2-3,.,TRBV21-1,.,CASPRATDTQYF,TGTGCCAGCCCCAGGGCCACAGATACGCAGTATTTT
TRBJ2-1,TRBD2,TRBV10-3,.,CAIRETSGVYNEQFF,TGTGCCATCAGGGAGACTAGCGGGGTCTACAATGAGCAGTTCTTC
TRBJ2-7,TRBD2,TRBV5-1,once,CASSLTSGRAPEQYF,TGCGCCAGCAGCTTGACTAGCGGGAGGGCTCCCGAGCAGTACTTC
TRBJ2-3,TRBD2,TRBV2,.,CASSEARGSGTVTYF,TGTGCCAGCAGTGAAGCGCGGGGGAGCGGGACCGTTACCTATTTT
TRBJ1-1,.,TRBV19,medium-sized,CASSIRKAGDGEAFF,TGTGCCAGTAGTATTCGTAAGGCAGGGGATGGTGAAGCTTTCTTT
TRBJ2-7,TRBD1,TRBV5-1,.,CASSLAAQDRALYEQYF,TGCGCCAGCAGCTTGGCGGCGCAAGACAGGGCGTTATACGAGCAGTACTTC
TRBJ2-3,.,TRBV5-1,.,CASSGASTDTQYF,TGCGCCAGCTCAGGGGCCTCCACAGATACGCAGTATTTT
TRBJ1-4,.,TRBV27,.,CASSSQGSNEKLFF,TGTGCCAGCAGTTCACAGGGATCTAATGAAAAACTGTTTTTT
TRBJ2-5,.,TRBV7-2,.,CASSPTGVNQETQYF,TGTGCCAGCAGCCCCACGGGAGTAAACCAAGAGACCCAGTACTTC
TRBJ2-1,TRBD1,TRBV7-6,.,CASSLSIRQGNEQFF,TGTGCCAGCAGCTTAAGTATAAGACAGGGCAATGAGCAGTTCTTC
TRBJ2-7,.,TRBV13,.,CASSFSGTQEEQYF,TGTGCCAGCAGCTTTTCCGGGACTCAGGAGGAGCAGTACTTC
TRBJ1-1,TRBD1,TRBV7-9,.,CASSLDWGQGFPEAFF,TGTGCCAGCAGCTTAGATTGGGGACAGGGGTTCCCTGAAGCTTTCTTT
TRBJ2-3,.,TRBV20-1,once,CSASLTDTQYF,TGCAGTGCTAGTCTCACAGATACGCAGTATTTT
TRBJ2-1,.,TRBV20-1,once,CSASTTNEQFF,TGCAGTGCTTCAACAACCAATGAGCAGTTCTTC
TRBJ2-7,.,TRBV19,.,CASSIGGREQYF,TGTGCCAGTAGTATCGGGGGGCGCGAGCAGTACTTC
TRBJ2-3,TRBD1,TRBV5-5,.,CASSPPTGTGARTDTQYF,TGTGCCAGCAGCCCCCCTACCGGGACAGGGGCCCGCACAGATACGCAGTATTTT
TRBJ2-3,.,TRBV29-1,.,CSVGGNTDTQYF,TGCAGCGTTGGCGGAAACACAGATACGCAGTATTTT
TRBJ2-2,.,TRBV30,.,CASSPGLTNTGELFF,TGTGCCTCCAGCCCTGGGCTTACGAACACCGGGGAGCTGTTTTTT
TRBJ2-1,TRBD2,TRBV5-4,once,CASIAQLAGGDNEQFF,TGTGCCAGCATCGCGCAGTTAGCGGGAGGGGACAATGAGCAGTTCTTC
TRBJ1-1,.,TRBV7-7,.,CASSLSGDTEAFF,TGTGCTAGCAGCTTATCGGGAGACACTGAAGCTTTCTTT
TRBJ2-7,TRBD2,TRBV5-1,.,CASRRESYEQYF,TGCGCCAGCAGGCGGGAGAGCTACGAGCAGTACTTC
TRBJ2-1,TRBD1,TRBV5-1,.,CASSYGTGRSYNEQFF,TGCGCCAGCAGCTACGGGACAGGGCGATCCTACAATGAGCAGTTCTTC
TRBJ1-5,.,TRBV7-2,.,CASSPGLLNGPQHF,TGTGCCAGCAGCCCCGGACTTCTAAATGGGCCCCAGCATTTT
TRBJ1-2,.,TRBV19,.,CASEDRIYGYTF,TGTGCCAGCGAAGACAGGATCTATGGCTACACCTTC
TRBJ1-5,.,TRBV19,.,CASSIASKFNQPQHF,TGTGCCAGTAGTATAGCGAGTAAGTTCAATCAGCCCCAGCATTTT
TRBJ2-2,TRBD1,TRBV10-3,once,CAISVQTGTVELFF,TGTGCCATCAGCGTGCAAACAGGGACAGTGGAGCTGTTTTTT
TRBJ1-1,.,TRBV6-6,.,CASKRGTNTEAFF,TGTGCCAGCAAAAGGGGCACGAACACTGAAGCTTTCTTT
TRBJ2-5,.,TRBV28,once,CASSPPTVQETQYF,TGTGCCAGCAGTCCGCCTACGGTACAAGAGACCCAGTACTTC
TRBJ1-1,.,TRBV9,.,CASSAGKEGGLNTEAFF,TGTGCCAGCAGCGCGGGGAAAGAGGGGGGGCTGAACACTGAAGCTTTCTTT
TRBJ1-4,TRBD1,TRBV29-1,.,CSVGQGREKLFF,TGCAGCGTAGGACAGGGGAGAGAAAAACTGTTTTTT
TRBJ2-7,.,TRBV6-6,.,CASSYSSRRDGEQYF,TGTGCCAGCAGTTACTCGAGTCGCAGGGATGGCGAGCAGTACTTC
TRBJ1-2,.,TRBV19,.,CASRGLGYGYTF,TGTGCCAGTAGAGGTCTAGGCTATGGCTACACCTTC
TRBJ2-7,.,TRBV28,.,CATQAAGRNEQYF,TGTGCCACTCAGGCAGCGGGTCGAAACGAGCAGTACTTC
TRBJ2-7,TRBD1,TRBV18,few,CASSPGTGIYEQYF,TGTGCCAGCTCACCCGGGACAGGGATCTACGAGCAGTACTTC
TRBJ1-3,.,TRBV15,.,CATSRVDVQVLGNTIYF,TGTGCCACCAGCAGAGTCGACGTACAGGTTCTTGGAAACACCATATATTTT
TRBJ1-5,.,TRBV6-6,.,CASAGRHQPQHF,TGTGCCAGCGCAGGGAGGCACCAGCCCCAGCATTTT
TRBJ2-1,.,TRBV11-2,.,CASSQGPYNEQFF,TGTGCCAGCAGCCAGGGCCCTTACAATGAGCAGTTCTTC
TRBJ1-3,TRBD1,TRBV19,.,CASSIGTGAGNTIYF,TGTGCCAGTAGTATAGGGACAGGGGCTGGAAACACCATATATTTT
TRBJ1-1,TRBD1,TRBV2,.,CASSAGQGNTEAFF,TGTGCCAGCAGTGCTGGACAGGGGAACACTGAAGCTTTCTTT
TRBJ2-7,TRBD2,TRBV2,.,CASRLLAGEGEQYF,TGTGCCAGCCGATTGCTAGCGGGAGAGGGCGAGCAGTACTTC
TRBJ2-7,TRBD2,TRBV18,.,CASSPTSGSYEQYF,TGTGCCAGCTCGCCCACTAGCGGCTCCTACGAGCAGTACTTC
TRBJ1-4,.,TRBV10-1,.,CASSEEGPNEKLFF,TGCGCCAGCAGTGAGGAGGGCCCTAATGAAAAACTGTTTTTT
TRBJ2-7,.,TRBV30,.,CAWSDRGTYEQYF,TGTGCCTGGAGTGATAGGGGAACCTACGAGCAGTACTTC
TRBJ1-2,.,TRBV28,once,CASSLLGPANYGYTF,TGTGCCAGCAGTTTATTGGGGCCAGCGAACTATGGCTACACCTTC
TRBJ2-1,TRBD1,TRBV5-6,.,CASSWGTGYNEQFF,TGTGCCAGCAGCTGGGGGACAGGTTACAATGAGCAGTTCTTC
TRBJ2-2,.,TRBV7-6,.,CASSLSLASPGELFF,TGTGCCAGCAGCTTAAGTCTAGCCTCCCCCGGGGAGCTGTTTTTT
TRBJ1-1,.,TRBV9,.,CASSGPGHNTEAFF,TGTGCCAGCAGCGGCCCGGGACACAACACTGAAGCTTTCTTT
TRBJ2-5,TRBD1,TRBV10-3,.,CAISGRTGSGETQYF,TGTGCCATCAGTGGACGGACAGGGAGCGGGGAGACCCAGTACTTC